This T cell receptor (beta chain) was captured by sequencing in a study of prognosis after radiotherapy for stage I lung cancer. Background on the study: Early 2018 to early 2019 saw enrollment of stage I non-small cell lung cancer patients.

Findings of the study overall: A fall in unique TCR clone counts followed stereotactic body radiation therapy, with medians of around 10,000 versus 6,900.

The study amplified the TCR beta CDR3 region from genomic DNA. This amplification was carried out by two rounds of multiplex PCR. Round-one PCR had primers specific to each TRBV and TRBJ gene. TCRdb called the multiplex PCR reads again in MiXCR, with one record for every CDR3 protein. The data show fewer than 40,000 distinct CDR3 sequences, around 30% seen once. As regards this clonotype: Its antigen is undetermined.

This CDR3 is built from 19 residues. Germline V gives CDR1 SNHLY, CDR2 FYNNEI. V was shortened by 4 bases and J by 1 base, with 23 bases between the two germline ends. The chain carries TRBV2 and TRBJ1-5; D is possibly TRBD1 (5 bases). The origin of this receptor is a donor aged 50 or older with non-small cell lung cancer. The sample consisted of PBMCs, taken before or after stereotactic body radiation therapy (not recorded which). CDR3 residues: CASSGTWRSVRGSNQPQHF. The CDR3 region has the DNA TGTGCCAGCAGTGGGACATGGCGCTCTGTCCGTGGAAGCAATCAGCCCCAGCATTTT.